This T cell receptor beta chain was recovered during a study of graft-versus-host responses after intestinal transplantation. Study context: Recipients got multivisceral, liver-intestinal, or isolated intestinal transplants. Whole-study findings and limits: Maximum circulating GvH clone levels tracked with early post-transplant HvG decreases. GvH clones turned up in recipient marrow; some had shown up first in ileum or blood. Allografts carried high graft-versus-host to host-versus-graft clonal ratios in patients having graft-donor T cell macrochimerism.

Measured with immunoSEQ multiplex PCR; TCRdb has only the in-frame clones, and not every one. The table has some 110,000 clones, 93% seen once. This clone was detected once. What it binds is unknown. Trimming at V came to 4 bases and at J to 8 bases, leaving 7 bases not matched to a gene. The CDR3 totals 16 residues. Germline V gene lookup returns CDR1 MGHRA and CDR2 YSYEKL. This specimen consisted of unstimulated CD8+ T cells sorted from spleen or lymph node cells, obtained before transplant. The TCR sequence derives from a human donor who was the organ donor for an intestinal transplant. This chain links TRBV4-1 with TRBJ2-1; 14 bases align to TRBD2. The CDR3 DNA sequence: TGCGCCAGCAGCCTGGAGGGGACTAGCGGGAGCGATGAGCAGTTCTTC. Amino acids: CASSLEGTSGSDEQFF.